One and the same sample provided the 15 T cell receptor beta chains below, sequenced in a study of shared T cell receptors in the human thymus. Using immunoSEQ multiplex PCR, the repertoire was profiled, and TCRdb retains in-frame clones only, with some absent. Of some 700,000 clones detected, 75% to 90% appear once; the ten largest clones hold under 0.012%. This sample was shared with a second study, whose subject was human thymus T cells.

Material for sequencing was thymocytes. These TCRs come from a girl in the first two years of life with a congenital heart defect.

This clone has a single count. The rearrangement uses TRBV5-4 and TRBJ2-5, with D perhaps TRBD1 (5 bases). There are 17 residues in the CDR3. Germline CDR1 SGHNT, CDR2 YYREEE (reference sequence). V lost 10 bases and J lost 4, with 29 bases in between. Here the CDR3 DNA reads TGTGCCTTCGGAAACAGAGGACAAAAGGAAGGCGGAGAGACCCAGTACTTC. Translating it yields CAFGNRGQKEGGETQYF. Using reference TRBV5-4 and TRBJ2-5 for the parts outside the CDR3, the full variable domain is ETGVTQSPTHLIKTRGQQVTLRCSSQSGHNTVSWYQQALGQGPQFIFQYYREEENGRGNFPPRFSGLQFPNYSSELNVNALELDDSALYLCAFGNRGQKEGGETQYFGPGTRLLVL.

The chain links TRBV18 to TRBJ2-5, with D uncertain. V was shortened by 3 bases and J by 2 bases, with 4 bases between the two germline ends. CDR1 and CDR2 from the germline V gene are KGHSH and LQKENI. The CDR3 covers 12 residues. The CDR3 DNA follows: TGTGCCAGCTCACCCAAACAAGAGACCCAGTACTTC. Amino acid sequence: CASSPKQETQYF.

This clone was recorded only once. The rearrangement uses TRBV5-6 and TRBJ2-7, with TRBD1 matching over 8 bases. The CDR3 totals 15 residues. Germline V gene sequence: CDR1 SGHDT, CDR2 YYEEEE. The J segment lost 4 bases and the V segment lost 0 bases, leaving 6 bases of the junction unmatched. CDR3 region: CASSLGQGAGYEQYF. In DNA form, the CDR3 reads TGTGCCAGCAGCTTGGGCCAGGGGGCAGGTTACGAGCAGTACTTC.

This chain joins TRBV5-6 and TRBJ1-6, with TRBD1 as a possible D gene (6 bases). The V gene lost 2 bases and the J gene lost 4 bases, with 10 bases spanning the gap. Germline assignment: CDR1 SGHDT and CDR2 YYEEEE. This CDR3 is built from 15 residues. This chain's CDR3 is CASSFSGTYNSPLHF. In nucleotides, the CDR3 is TGTGCCAGCAGCTTCTCCGGGACATATAATTCACCCCTCCACTTT.

The J gene is TRBJ1-5, the V gene TRBV28; D is perhaps TRBD1 (5 bases). CDR1 and CDR2 (germline): MDHEN, SYDVKM. The CDR3 consists of 16 residues. V lost 2 bases, J lost 3 bases, and 14 bases lay in between. In nucleotides, the CDR3 is TGTGCCAGCAGTTTAAGGGGTGGAGGGCTCAATCAGCCCCAGCATTTT. Translating gives CASSLRGGGLNQPQHF. Filled out from reference TRBV28 and TRBJ1-5, the complete variable domain reads DVKVTQSSRYLVKRTGEKVFLECVQDMDHENMFWYRQDPGLGLRLIYFSYDVKMKEKGDIPEGYSVSREKKERFSLILESASTNQTSMYLCASSLRGGGLNQPQHFGDGTRLSIL.

This chain connects TRBV7-9 to TRBJ1-2; D not resolved. The length of the CDR3 is 15 residues. Trimming took 1 base from V and 3 from J, leaving 12 bases between them. The V gene's germline CDR1 is SEHNR and CDR2 FQNEAQ (reference sequence). CDR3 coding DNA: TGTGCCAGCAGCTTAGATACCCGAGCGGACTATGGCTACACCTTC. Translated: CASSLDTRADYGYTF.

The V call is TRBV9, the J call TRBJ1-2; D is undetermined. Deletions cut 0 bases from V and 6 bases from J, with 15 bases between. CDR1 SGDLS and CDR2 YYNGEE come from the germline V gene. This CDR3 comprises 15 residues. CDR3 in DNA: TGTGCCAGCAGCGTAGGGTGGGCTAATGGTGATGGCTACACCTTC. The encoded protein is CASSVGWANGDGYTF.

V and J are TRBV2 and TRBJ2-1; 8 positions match TRBD2. The CDR3 totals 22 residues. Looked up from germline, CDR1 is SNHLY and CDR2 is FYNNEI. With 5 bases clipped from V and 0 bases from J, the junction kept 24 bases outside the gene matches. This CDR3 is CASSTLAETMPSLTYSYNEQFF. For the CDR3, the DNA is TGTGCCAGCAGTACACTAGCGGAAACTATGCCATCACTAACTTACTCCTACAATGAGCAGTTCTTC.

This clone was recorded only once. V is TRBV4-1 and J is TRBJ1-6; no reliable D call. V shed 1 base and J shed 9 bases, with 13 bases lying between them. Germline V gene data show CDR1 as MGHRA and CDR2 as YSYEKL. The CDR3 extends over 15 amino acids. As DNA, the CDR3 is TGCGCCAGCAGCCAAGTTGAGGGTTTGAGTTCACCCCTCCACTTT. The encoded protein is CASSQVEGLSSPLHF.

The chain carries TRBV2 and TRBJ1-1; 8 bases line up with TRBD1. CDR1 is SNHLY, CDR2 FYNNEI, per germline. V gave up 8 bases and J gave up 1 base; unmatched junction bases: 15. The CDR3 is 17 residues long. CDR3 sequence: CASGTRQGTTSNTEAFF. CDR3 DNA: TGTGCCAGCGGGACGAGACAGGGGACCACTTCGAACACTGAAGCTTTCTTT.

CDR3 nucleotides: TGTGCCAGCAGCAGGGGTCCAGAGACCCAGTACTTC. It encodes CASSRGPETQYF. The J gene is TRBJ2-5, the V gene TRBV11-2; D is possibly TRBD1 (5 bases). Germline V gene sequence: CDR1 SGHAT, CDR2 FQNNGV. Trimming took off 5 bases at V and 4 bases at J, with 8 bases between the two ends. The CDR3 has 12 amino acids.

The rearrangement uses TRBV4-1 and TRBJ2-1, with D possibly matching TRBD2 (6 bases). This CDR3 comprises 17 residues. CDR1 and CDR2 from the germline V gene are MGHRA and YSYEKL. V gave up 2 bases and J gave up 0 bases, with 14 bases separating them. CDR3 nucleotide sequence: TGCGCCAGCAGCCAATCCGGGACTCCCTTCTCCTACAATGAGCAGTTCTTC. This encodes CASSQSGTPFSYNEQFF.

The genes are TRBV7-2 and TRBJ2-7, with 11 bases aligning to TRBD1. Germline V gene data show CDR1 as SGHTA and CDR2 as FQGNSA. The trim removed 5 bases at V and 5 bases at J, leaving 8 bases unmatched. This CDR3 has 15 residues. The CDR3 sequence: CASSIRTGGPDEQYF. CDR3 DNA sequence: TGTGCCAGCAGCATCCGGACAGGGGGCCCCGACGAGCAGTACTTC. Filled out from reference TRBV7-2 and TRBJ2-7, the complete variable domain reads GAGVSQSPSNKVTEKGKDVELRCDPISGHTALYWYRQSLGQGLEFLIYFQGNSAPDKSGLPSDRFSAERTGGSVSTLTIQRTQQEDSAVYLCASSIRTGGPDEQYFGPGTRLTVT.

This clone was seen only a few times. The chain has TRBV5-1 and TRBJ2-7; D perhaps matches TRBD1 (5 bases). Germline CDR1 SGHRS, CDR2 YFSETQ. The CDR3 has 17 amino acids. The V end lost 0 bases, the J end lost 3 bases, and 19 bases lay between the germline ends. Here the CDR3 DNA reads TGCGCCAGCAGCTTGGCCTGGGGCTCCACCCTCCTCTACGAGCAGTACTTC. Translated, it gives CASSLAWGSTLLYEQYF.

The chain recombines TRBV28 with TRBJ1-5; no reliable D call. V was cut by 1 base and J by 5 bases, with 6 bases left in between. Germline V gene data show CDR1 as MDHEN and CDR2 as SYDVKM. This CDR3 has 13 residues. The CDR3 region is CASSLFVDQPQHF. The CDR3 DNA sequence: TGTGCCAGCAGTTTATTTGTCGATCAGCCCCAGCATTTT.